This TCR beta chain was found in a study of T-cell reconstitution after alpha-beta-depleted transplantation in children. The study, taken as a whole, reports: By about two months after transplant, alpha-beta T cells reportedly arose from several hundred graft clones that had expanded. The origin of high day-60 TCRbeta diversity in some patients lay in surviving recipient T cells and thymic progenitors. Fresh T-cell production supplied most of the T-cell counts and diversity seen one year after transplant.

Researchers prepared the TCRbeta library using unique molecular identifiers, the study reports. TCRdb reprocessed the PCR reads with MiXCR, giving one entry per CDR3 protein. Here the sample spans about 130,000 distinct CDR3 sequences, about 9.5% being singletons. This clonotype was seen only a few times. What it binds is unknown. The sequence came from a girl less than two years old who had a stem cell transplant for combined immunodeficiency, so the T cells may come from the graft donor. The sample here was PBMCs, mostly from graft donor cells, taken 180 days after TCRalphabeta/CD19-depleted stem cell transplant.

The DNA for the CDR3 is TGCAGTGCTATGGGACTAGCGCTTACCAATGAGCAGTTCTTC. It encodes CSAMGLALTNEQFF. The rearrangement uses TRBV20-1 and TRBJ2-1, with TRBD2 matching 10 bases. Germline trimming cut 4 bases from V and 6 bases from J; bases unmatched to any gene: 6. This CDR3 spans 14 amino acids. Germline V gives CDR1 DFQATT, CDR2 SNEGSKA (reference sequence).